The clone carrying this T cell receptor beta chain was observed a few times. This entry belongs to a study of blood T cells in healthy people across ages. Study-wide background: Template switching picked up about one barcoded beta molecule for each two T cells.

Primers used in a second PCR of about 6 to 12 cycles were a sample-barcoded 5' primer and a J-beta primer mix. TCRdb reprocessed the 5' RACE reads via MiXCR and lists one record per CDR3 protein. The sample yields 750,000 to 950,000 distinct CDR3 sequences, about 53% seen once. The CDR3 covers 14 residues. The sample providers were healthy Caucasian people from Russia, aged roughly 6 to 90. The chain employs TRBV12-3 or TRBV12-4 and TRBJ2-4, with a tentative D call TRBD1 (6 bases). The J call may be mistaken, given a closer DNA end match to TRBJ2-7. Sequencing used blood. The receptor's source is a man older than 75 in good health. For the CDR3, the DNA is TGTGCCAGCGGTGGTAGACAGGCCTCGTCCGAGCAGTACTTC. Amino acid sequence: CASGGRQASSEQYF.